This T cell receptor (beta chain) is from a study of blood T cell repertoires in COVID-19. In the study overall: Nucleic acid was either cDNA or gDNA, and it came from T cells, B-cell-depleted T cells, or PBMCs.

Original data processing: Nucleated cell number was recorded as an estimate derived from reference gene primer amplification. The repertoire was sequenced with immunoSEQ multiplex PCR; TCRdb's copy has only in-frame clones and lacks some. Clonal size and the V and J genes are those of that table, whereas D and trimming came from the DNA. The sample holds almost 400,000 clones, roughly 90% seen once. CDR3 length equals 16 residues. The germline CDR1 and CDR2 sequences are MDHEN and SYDVKM. The V segment lost 5 bases and the J segment 6 bases; nucleotides outside the gene matches: 13. Membership in each cohort depended on participant-reported clinical history. For recovered donors of Cohort 3, there were two negative PCRs, clearance, or symptom resolution.

The sequenced sample consisted of PBMCs or T cells enriched from blood (not recorded which). The sequence came from a woman in her 30s who had recovered from COVID-19. The chain carries TRBV28 and TRBJ2-3; the match to TRBD1 covers 8 bases. This CDR3 is CASSGETDRVLDTQYF. DNA of the CDR3: TGTGCCAGCAGTGGAGAAACGGACAGGGTGTTGGATACGCAGTATTTT.